This T cell receptor (beta chain) was sequenced in a study of human T cells and chemical hapten exposure. Study as a whole: Sensitizing treatment utilized 2% DPC over a 2 cm by 2 cm portion of upper inner arm skin.

Individual cDNA molecules received unique molecular identifiers in the library. TCRdb called the RACE reads again in MiXCR, with one record for every CDR3 protein. The sample contains 300,000 to 400,000 distinct CDR3 sequences, 5% to 6.5% of which appear only once. V was shortened by 0 bases and J by 7 bases, with 10 bases between the two germline ends. Germline V gene data show CDR1 as DFQATT and CDR2 as SNEGSKA (reference sequence). The CDR3 totals 14 residues. The time point here: pre-sensitization, week 0. The treatment is: therapeutic diphenylcyclopropenone sensitization with weekly scalp DPC. The receptor was derived from a woman in her forties or fifties with alopecia areata. Some clones in this sample may be carry-over from other donors' samples. V is TRBV20-1 and J is TRBJ1-6, with D unresolved. Material: whole blood, obtained in connection with sensitization to the hapten diphenylcyclopropenone (DPC). The CDR3 DNA reads TGCAGTGCTAGAGATGTAGGGAGGAATTCACCCCTCCACTTT. This gives the protein CSARDVGRNSPLHF.